The 18 T cell receptor beta chains below come from one sample, sequenced in a study of early T cells in non-severe SARS-CoV-2 infection. TCRdb recomputed calls from the 5' RACE reads with MiXCR, one row per CDR3 protein. The sample shows tens of thousands of distinct CDR3 sequences, under 6% of them seen only once. The material sequenced was whole blood. These receptors were taken from an adult who was a healthcare worker with PCR-confirmed SARS-CoV-2 infection or an uninfected control (not recorded which).

This clonotype was seen ten or more times. V usage is TRBV18 and J usage is TRBJ1-1; D uncertain. This CDR3 is 15 amino acids long. Germline assignment: CDR1 KGHSH and CDR2 LQKENI. Deletions cut 1 base from V and 1 base from J, with 10 bases between. The CDR3 region has the DNA TGTGCCAGCTCACCACGGGTTGGTCAGAACACTGAAGCTTTCTTT. It is translated as CASSPRVGQNTEAFF.

This clonotype was counted ten times or more. This rearrangement joins TRBV7-8 to TRBJ1-2; no definite D call. The CDR3 runs 13 residues. Germline V gene sequence: CDR1 SGHVS, CDR2 FQNEAQ. The ends were cut back, 5 bases at V and 4 bases at J, with 11 bases in the middle. The CDR3 sequence is CASSPDGTYGYTF. The CDR3 DNA is TGTGCCAGCAGCCCTGACGGCACCTATGGCTACACCTTC.

V is TRBV29-1 and J is TRBJ2-7; D not certain. This CDR3 is built from 12 residues. The ends were cut back, 2 bases at V and 0 bases at J, with 5 bases in the middle. In germline, CDR1 is SQVTM, CDR2 ANQGSEA. The CDR3 DNA is TGCAGCGTTGAATCAGACTCCTACGAGCAGTACTTC. This encodes CSVESDSYEQYF.

This clonotype appeared many times. The chain joins TRBV10-3 to TRBJ2-7; D is ambiguous. Germline lookup yields CDR1 ENHRY and CDR2 SYGVKD. Trimming shortened V by 10 bases and J by 3 bases, and 19 bases separated the two germline ends. The length of the CDR3 is 14 residues. DNA for the CDR3: TGTGCCACCCTCCCCTGGGAAGGCGGCTACGAGCAGTACTTC. Amino acids: CATLPWEGGYEQYF.

The chain has TRBV27 and TRBJ2-5; D possibly corresponds to TRBD1 (6 bases). Germline values: CDR1 MNHEY, CDR2 SMNVEV (reference sequence). V shed 1 base and J shed 1 base, with 10 bases lying between them. CDR3 length: 15 residues. CDR3 coding DNA: TGTGCCAGCAGTTTATGGGGGCAGCGCCAAGAGACCCAGTACTTC. It yields the protein CASSLWGQRQETQYF.

By share, this clonotype ranks as medium-sized. The chain couples TRBV7-9 to TRBJ2-2; D is undetermined. V was pared by 5 bases and J by 3 bases, with 7 bases between. The CDR3 is made up of 13 amino acids. Per the germline V gene, CDR1 is SEHNR and CDR2 is FQNEAQ (reference sequence). CDR3 nucleotide sequence: TGTGCCAGCAGCCGGCCTGACACCGGGGAGCTGTTTTTT. Translated: CASSRPDTGELFF.

This clonotype was seen repeatedly, ten times or more. This chain uses TRBV20-1 with TRBJ1-6; D is uncertain. V was cut by 3 bases and J by 8 bases, with 14 bases left in between. Germline CDR1 and CDR2: DFQATT and SNEGSKA (reference sequence). The CDR3 is 14 amino acids. CDR3 protein: CSARGPSRDSPLHF. DNA for the CDR3: TGCAGTGCTAGGGGTCCAAGCCGCGATTCACCCCTCCACTTT.

By its share, this clonotype is medium-sized. The chain is built from TRBV13 and TRBJ1-1; TRBD1 is a possible D gene (5 bases). V lost 5 bases to trimming and J lost 0 bases, with 16 bases between them. From germline, CDR1 is PRHDT and CDR2 FYEKMQ (reference sequence). The CDR3 is made up of 16 amino acids. The CDR3 DNA reads as TGTGCCAGCAGCCCCAGGAGGGGAGGTATGAACACTGAAGCTTTCTTT. Amino acid sequence: CASSPRRGGMNTEAFF.

Many counts were recorded for this clonotype. The chain uses TRBV7-9 and TRBJ2-2, with D perhaps matching TRBD1 (6 bases). Germline CDR1 and CDR2: SEHNR and FQNEAQ (reference sequence). V lost 3 bases and J lost 6, with 14 bases in between. This CDR3 is built from 15 residues. Here the CDR3 reads CASSFSGARPGELFF. DNA for the CDR3: TGTGCCAGCAGCTTTTCAGGGGCGCGTCCCGGGGAGCTGTTTTTT.

This clonotype was counted at least ten times. The chain couples TRBV2 to TRBJ1-4; 9 bases fit TRBD1. Germline lookup yields CDR1 SNHLY and CDR2 FYNNEI. CDR3 length equals 14 residues. The ends lost 0 bases at V and 12 bases at J; junction bases unmatched: 5. CDR3 in amino acids: CASSEASDRGQLFF. The CDR3 DNA is TGTGCCAGCAGTGAAGCGTCGGACAGGGGACAACTGTTTTTT.

This clonotype appeared many times. V gene TRBV19 combines with J gene TRBJ2-7; D is undetermined. Germline V lookup: CDR1 LNHDA, CDR2 SQIVND (reference sequence). The CDR3 is made up of 13 amino acids. V lost 3 bases and J lost 3, with 9 bases in between. CDR3 DNA: TGTGCCAGTAGTATGGGTCCTGGCTACGAGCAGTACTTC. It codes for CASSMGPGYEQYF.

This clonotype has ten or more counts. V is TRBV6-6 and J is TRBJ2-1; D is unresolved. Germline values: CDR1 MNHNY, CDR2 SVGAGI (reference sequence). V shed 1 base and J shed 6 bases, with 4 bases lying between them. This CDR3 comprises 12 residues. CDR3 nucleotide sequence: TGTGCCAGCAGTTACTGCGGCAATGAGCAGTTCTTC. Translated, it gives CASSYCGNEQFF.

This clonotype was observed at least ten times. The rearrangement uses TRBV29-1 and TRBJ1-2; no reliable D call. CDR3 length equals 10 residues. V lost 5 bases, J lost 3 bases, and 4 bases lay in between. Per germline, CDR1 SQVTM and CDR2 ANQGSEA. CDR3 sequence (DNA): TGCAGCGTTTCGGACTATGGCTACACCTTC. Encoded protein: CSVSDYGYTF.

This clonotype was seen at least ten times. The chain uses TRBV30 and TRBJ1-2, with D maybe TRBD1 (6 bases). CDR3 size: 14 residues. V was clipped by 5 bases and J by 8 bases, with 21 bases between them. Germline values: CDR1 GTSNPN, CDR2 SVGIG (reference sequence). CDR3 sequence (DNA): TGTGCCTGGTGGACCCGGGACATCCCTCGGGGCTACACCTTC. It is translated as CAWWTRDIPRGYTF.

The rearrangement joins TRBV11-2 to TRBJ2-6, with TRBD2 matching over 8 bases. J was trimmed by 2 bases and V by 3 bases; bases with no gene match: 6. Per the germline V gene, CDR1 is SGHAT and CDR2 is FQNNGV. The CDR3 sequence is 17 residues long. Here the CDR3 DNA reads TGTGCCAGCAGCTTCGGGGGGGGCCGACCTGGGGCCAACGTCCTGACTTTC. Protein sequence: CASSFGGGRPGANVLTF.

This clonotype was detected ten times or more. The rearrangement uses TRBV20-1 and TRBJ2-7, with 14 bases identical to TRBD2. With V trimmed by 4 bases and J by 2 bases, 4 bases remained unmatched. The CDR3 contains 15 residues. Germline CDR1 reads DFQATT; CDR2 reads SNEGSKA (reference sequence). CDR3 in DNA: TGCAGTGCTATGGGACTAGCGGGGGCCCCCTACGAGCAGTACTTC. Protein sequence: CSAMGLAGAPYEQYF.

This clonotype was counted between two and nine times. The chain has TRBV10-3 and TRBJ2-1; D might be TRBD2 (6 bases). Germline CDR1 reads ENHRY; CDR2 reads SYGVKD. Trimming removed 8 bases at V and 12 bases at J, with 20 bases between. The CDR3 length is 13 residues. The CDR3, as DNA: TGTGCCATCGGCGATGGGAGGCGAGGAGGGCAGTTCTTC. It yields the protein CAIGDGRRGGQFF.

This clonotype came up many times. The chain recombines TRBV20-1 with TRBJ2-1; 7 nucleotides agree with TRBD1. Germline CDR1 reads DFQATT; CDR2 reads SNEGSKA (reference sequence). The CDR3 extends over 15 amino acids. V lost 3 bases, J lost 5 bases, and 10 bases stayed unmatched. CDR3 protein: CSASSGQSPNNEQFF. Here the CDR3 DNA reads TGCAGTGCTAGCTCGGGACAGTCCCCCAACAATGAGCAGTTCTTC.